This T cell receptor (beta chain) was observed in a study of T cell responses to AZD1222 COVID-19 vaccine. Study-level findings and limits: Only a handful of individuals given AZD1222 were seropositive at baseline. Clonal diversity was possibly underestimated, and white British individuals and females predominated among donors.

V lost 4 bases and J lost 4, with 14 bases in between. CDR3 length: 14 residues. Germline V lookup: CDR1 SGHRS, CDR2 YFSETQ. Libraries were prepared by immunoSEQ multiplex PCR; TCRdb keeps only in-frame clonotypes and omits some of them. The sample includes approximately 91,000 clones, under 95% seen only once; the top ten take under 35%. Remarks on this clone: Its cognate antigen is unknown.

The specimen comprised peripheral blood, sampled 28 days after the second AZD1222 dose. The chain uses TRBV5-1 and TRBJ1-1; possible D gene TRBD1, 6 bases. The origin of this receptor is an adult who received the AZD1222 COVID-19 vaccine. The CDR3 here is CASSLTPGATEAFF. Written as DNA, the CDR3 is TGCGCCAGCAGCCTTACACCGGGGGCCACTGAAGCTTTCTTT.